This is a list of T cell receptor beta chains from one sample in a study of molecular identifiers for immune sequencing clone quantification. TCRdb re-derived calls from the PCR reads in MiXCR, one entry per CDR3 protein. The table lists tens of thousands of distinct CDR3 sequences, around 20% of them singletons, with 1% to 1.2% in the top ten. Material for sequencing was naive CD8+ T cells from blood, with Jurkat cell RNA spiked in. Source of these receptors: a human donor in good health. Some libraries in this study had Jurkat cell RNA spiked in. The CDR3 runs from the conserved cysteine through the conserved F or W. Fields, in order: J gene, clone size, D gene, CDR3 length, V gene, CDR3 DNA, CDR3 protein. The D gene is left open where the match is weak. The listing skips clone size in some rows; elsewhere it reads once, few, many or a size class.

J gene: TRBJ2-7; clone size: -; D gene: -; CDR3 length: 14; V gene: TRBV7-9; CDR3 DNA: TGTGCCAGCAGCTCACCATCCGACAGCTACGAGCAGTACTTC; CDR3 protein: CASSSPSDSYEQYF
J gene: TRBJ2-5; clone size: many; D gene: -; CDR3 length: 21; V gene: TRBV4-1; CDR3 DNA: TGCGCCAGCAGCCAAGGCATAGCGGCCGGGTTTAAGCCTTCATCCCAAGAGACCCAGTACTTC; CDR3 protein: CASSQGIAAGFKPSSQETQYF
J gene: TRBJ2-2; clone size: once; D gene: -; CDR3 length: 14; V gene: TRBV12-3/TRBV12-4; CDR3 DNA: TGTGTCAGCTGTCCAGAGGAGAACACCGGGGAGCTGTTTTTT; CDR3 protein: CVSCPEENTGELFF
J gene: TRBJ1-5; clone size: few; D gene: -; CDR3 length: 16; V gene: TRBV7-8; CDR3 DNA: TGTGCCAGCAGCACTGGACGGCGAAATAGCAATCAGCCCCAGCATTTT; CDR3 protein: CASSTGRRNSNQPQHF
J gene: TRBJ2-7; clone size: -; D gene: TRBD2; CDR3 length: 15; V gene: TRBV4-3; CDR3 DNA: TGCGCCAGCAGCCAGGGACTAGCGGATCGCTACGAGCAGTACTTC; CDR3 protein: CASSQGLADRYEQYF
J gene: TRBJ1-5; clone size: -; D gene: -; CDR3 length: 16; V gene: TRBV7-8; CDR3 DNA: TGTGCCAGCAGCTTATCGGTCACATATGGCAATCAGCCCCAGCATTTT; CDR3 protein: CASSLSVTYGNQPQHF
J gene: TRBJ2-1; clone size: many; D gene: -; CDR3 length: 11; V gene: TRBV29-1; CDR3 DNA: TGCAGCGTCCCTAGTCGGGGTGAGCAGTTCTTC; CDR3 protein: CSVPSRGEQFF
J gene: TRBJ2-7; clone size: many; D gene: -; CDR3 length: 13; V gene: TRBV20-1; CDR3 DNA: TGCAGTACAGGGGAGGGCAGCGACTACGAGCAGTACTTC; CDR3 protein: CSTGEGSDYEQYF
J gene: TRBJ2-7; clone size: many; D gene: -; CDR3 length: 13; V gene: TRBV5-1; CDR3 DNA: TGCGCCAGCAGCTTGGCTTCAGGGAACGAGCAGTACTTC; CDR3 protein: CASSLASGNEQYF
J gene: TRBJ2-5; clone size: many; D gene: -; CDR3 length: 14; V gene: TRBV7-8; CDR3 DNA: TGTGCCAGCAGCCCTTGGACAGACCAAGAGACCCAGTACTTC; CDR3 protein: CASSPWTDQETQYF
J gene: TRBJ1-5; clone size: many; D gene: -; CDR3 length: 15; V gene: TRBV7-2; CDR3 DNA: TGTGCCAGCAGCTTAGTAGGGAATAGCAATCAGCCCCAGCATTTT; CDR3 protein: CASSLVGNSNQPQHF
J gene: TRBJ2-5; clone size: few; D gene: -; CDR3 length: 14; V gene: TRBV19; CDR3 DNA: TGTGCCAGTAGCAAGGGGAGTTTCAAAGAGACCCAGTACTTC; CDR3 protein: CASSKGSFKETQYF
J gene: TRBJ2-7; clone size: -; D gene: TRBD1; CDR3 length: 13; V gene: TRBV20-1; CDR3 DNA: TGCAGTGCTTTGACAGGGGGCGCCTACGAGCAGTACTTC; CDR3 protein: CSALTGGAYEQYF
J gene: TRBJ1-2; clone size: -; D gene: -; CDR3 length: 14; V gene: TRBV7-9; CDR3 DNA: TGTGCCAGCAGCCCCCCGTTCCTCGACGGGGGCTACACCTTC; CDR3 protein: CASSPPFLDGGYTF
J gene: TRBJ2-7; clone size: few; D gene: -; CDR3 length: 14; V gene: TRBV7-9; CDR3 DNA: TGTGCCAGCAGCTTAGGCACCTGGGACTACGAGCAGTACTTC; CDR3 protein: CASSLGTWDYEQYF
J gene: TRBJ2-3; clone size: many; D gene: TRBD2; CDR3 length: 16; V gene: TRBV7-6; CDR3 DNA: TGTGCCAGCAGCTTAGGAGGCGGGGGAGTGACAGATACGCAGTATTTT; CDR3 protein: CASSLGGGGVTDTQYF
J gene: TRBJ2-7; clone size: many; D gene: TRBD2; CDR3 length: 15; V gene: TRBV6-5; CDR3 DNA: TGTGCCAGCAGTAGAGGGAGGGAGCTGGGGTACGAGCAGTACTTC; CDR3 protein: CASSRGRELGYEQYF
J gene: TRBJ1-1; clone size: many; D gene: -; CDR3 length: 15; V gene: TRBV7-6; CDR3 DNA: TGTGCCAGCACTGGCTTCGCTAGAGGGGACACTGAAGCTTTCTTT; CDR3 protein: CASTGFARGDTEAFF
J gene: TRBJ2-1; clone size: many; D gene: -; CDR3 length: 12; V gene: TRBV7-9; CDR3 DNA: TGTGCCAGCAGCCTAGCGTCGAGGGGGCAGTTCTTC; CDR3 protein: CASSLASRGQFF
J gene: TRBJ2-7; clone size: -; D gene: TRBD2; CDR3 length: 16; V gene: TRBV27; CDR3 DNA: TGTGCCAGCAGTTTATCCGGCGGGGGGCCCCCATACGAGCAGTACTTC; CDR3 protein: CASSLSGGGPPYEQYF
J gene: TRBJ1-1; clone size: many; D gene: TRBD1; CDR3 length: 14; V gene: TRBV7-6; CDR3 DNA: TGTGCCAGCAGGCCCGGGACAGAGAACACTGAAGCTTTCTTT; CDR3 protein: CASRPGTENTEAFF
J gene: TRBJ2-7; clone size: -; D gene: TRBD1; CDR3 length: 14; V gene: TRBV5-6; CDR3 DNA: TGTGCCAGCAGGAAACAGGGGGTACCCGACGAGCAGTACTTC; CDR3 protein: CASRKQGVPDEQYF
J gene: TRBJ2-1; clone size: few; D gene: TRBD1; CDR3 length: 17; V gene: TRBV27; CDR3 DNA: TGTGCCAGCAGTCTATCGTGGGACAGCTTTTCCTACAATGAGCAGTTCTTC; CDR3 protein: CASSLSWDSFSYNEQFF
J gene: TRBJ2-5; clone size: many; D gene: -; CDR3 length: 14; V gene: TRBV7-9; CDR3 DNA: TGTGCCAGCAGCTCGGGGACCGATCAAGAGACCCAGTACTTC; CDR3 protein: CASSSGTDQETQYF
J gene: TRBJ2-1; clone size: many; D gene: -; CDR3 length: 12; V gene: TRBV27; CDR3 DNA: TGTGCCAGCAGAGGGATTAACAATGAGCAGTTCTTC; CDR3 protein: CASRGINNEQFF
J gene: TRBJ1-5; clone size: many; D gene: -; CDR3 length: 15; V gene: TRBV4-3; CDR3 DNA: TGCGCCAGCAGCCAGAACACAGGGTCTGGTCAGCCCCAGCATTTT; CDR3 protein: CASSQNTGSGQPQHF
J gene: TRBJ2-7; clone size: many; D gene: -; CDR3 length: 15; V gene: TRBV7-9; CDR3 DNA: TGTGCCAGCAGCCCACGTTTTCAGGGGAGGAACGAGCAGTACTTC; CDR3 protein: CASSPRFQGRNEQYF
J gene: TRBJ2-3; clone size: few; D gene: TRBD2; CDR3 length: 15; V gene: TRBV27; CDR3 DNA: TGTGCCAGCAGTTCTCTAGCGGGGGGGTATGATACGCAGTATTTT; CDR3 protein: CASSSLAGGYDTQYF
J gene: TRBJ2-1; clone size: -; D gene: TRBD2; CDR3 length: 17; V gene: TRBV9; CDR3 DNA: TGTGCCAGCAGCGTAGAGAATAGCGGGGTTTCCCACAATGAGCAGTTCTTC; CDR3 protein: CASSVENSGVSHNEQFF
J gene: TRBJ1-3; clone size: few; D gene: TRBD1; CDR3 length: 15; V gene: TRBV6-6; CDR3 DNA: TGTGCCAGCAGTTACTTGGCAGGGGGTGGAAACACCATATATTTT; CDR3 protein: CASSYLAGGGNTIYF
J gene: TRBJ1-5; clone size: many; D gene: -; CDR3 length: 14; V gene: TRBV12-3/TRBV12-4; CDR3 DNA: TGTGCCAGCAGTTTAGCCCCGGGGGGTCAGCCCCAGCATTTT; CDR3 protein: CASSLAPGGQPQHF
J gene: TRBJ2-3; clone size: many; D gene: TRBD1; CDR3 length: 15; V gene: TRBV12-3/TRBV12-4; CDR3 DNA: TGTGCCAGCAGCGCTGGGACAGGTAGCACAGATACGCAGTATTTT; CDR3 protein: CASSAGTGSTDTQYF
J gene: TRBJ2-7; clone size: -; D gene: TRBD1; CDR3 length: 13; V gene: TRBV29-1; CDR3 DNA: TGCAGCACCCGGACAGGGGGCGAGAACGAGCAGTACTTC; CDR3 protein: CSTRTGGENEQYF
J gene: TRBJ2-2; clone size: many; D gene: -; CDR3 length: 18; V gene: TRBV4-2; CDR3 DNA: TGTGCCAGCAGCCAAGCCCTCAACAACGGCGGGAACACCGGGGAGCTGTTTTTT; CDR3 protein: CASSQALNNGGNTGELFF
J gene: TRBJ2-1; clone size: -; D gene: TRBD2; CDR3 length: 14; V gene: TRBV6-2/TRBV6-3; CDR3 DNA: TGTGCCACCGGGACTAGCGGCAACTACAATGAGCAGTTCTTC; CDR3 protein: CATGTSGNYNEQFF
J gene: TRBJ2-1; clone size: many; D gene: TRBD2; CDR3 length: 15; V gene: TRBV29-1; CDR3 DNA: TGCAGCGCCATGACTAGCGGGGGTATCTCCAATGAGCAGTTCTTC; CDR3 protein: CSAMTSGGISNEQFF
J gene: TRBJ2-6; clone size: many; D gene: -; CDR3 length: 18; V gene: TRBV12-3/TRBV12-4; CDR3 DNA: TGTGCCAGCAGTCCAACGGAGGGTACCCACTCTGGGGCCAACGTCCTGACTTTC; CDR3 protein: CASSPTEGTHSGANVLTF
J gene: TRBJ2-3; clone size: many; D gene: -; CDR3 length: 16; V gene: TRBV15; CDR3 DNA: TGTGCCACCAGCAGAGAAGAGGGGGTTGTCGCAGATACGCAGTATTTT; CDR3 protein: CATSREEGVVADTQYF
J gene: TRBJ2-3; clone size: many; D gene: -; CDR3 length: 14; V gene: TRBV24-1; CDR3 DNA: TGTGCCACCAGTATGCGAGAGGGCTCAGATACGCAGTATTTT; CDR3 protein: CATSMREGSDTQYF
J gene: TRBJ2-3; clone size: -; D gene: -; CDR3 length: 14; V gene: TRBV6-2/TRBV6-3; CDR3 DNA: TGTGCCAGCAACCCCAGTGGGGCTACAGATACGCAGTATTTT; CDR3 protein: CASNPSGATDTQYF
J gene: TRBJ2-2; clone size: many; D gene: TRBD1; CDR3 length: 17; V gene: TRBV6-5; CDR3 DNA: TGTGCCAGCAGCCCCCGGGACAGGGGGCTAGACACCGGGGAGCTGTTTTTT; CDR3 protein: CASSPRDRGLDTGELFF
J gene: TRBJ2-7; clone size: many; D gene: TRBD1; CDR3 length: 13; V gene: TRBV28; CDR3 DNA: TGTGCCAGCAGTTTTTACAGGGGAAACGAGCAGTACTTC; CDR3 protein: CASSFYRGNEQYF
J gene: TRBJ2-1; clone size: many; D gene: -; CDR3 length: 14; V gene: TRBV13; CDR3 DNA: TGTGCCAGCAGCTCCGGACAGAAGAACAATGAGCAGTTCTTC; CDR3 protein: CASSSGQKNNEQFF
J gene: TRBJ2-7; clone size: many; D gene: TRBD2; CDR3 length: 19; V gene: TRBV6-6; CDR3 DNA: TGTGCCAGCAGCCATTGGACCCAGAGACTAGCGGGAGTAAGGTACGAGCAGTACTTC; CDR3 protein: CASSHWTQRLAGVRYEQYF
J gene: TRBJ2-1; clone size: -; D gene: TRBD1; CDR3 length: 15; V gene: TRBV7-9; CDR3 DNA: TGTGCCAGCAGCGACTGGGACAGGCAAAACAATGAGCAGTTCTTC; CDR3 protein: CASSDWDRQNNEQFF
J gene: TRBJ2-1; clone size: few; D gene: -; CDR3 length: 16; V gene: TRBV20-1; CDR3 DNA: TGCAGTGCTCTACGACGACAGGCACAATCCTACATTGAGCAGTTCTTC; CDR3 protein: CSALRRQAQSYIEQFF
J gene: TRBJ2-7; clone size: many; D gene: -; CDR3 length: 14; V gene: TRBV27; CDR3 DNA: TGTGCCAGCAGTTTGAGCACCCGAGGGGACGAGCAGTACTTC; CDR3 protein: CASSLSTRGDEQYF
J gene: TRBJ1-4; clone size: -; D gene: -; CDR3 length: 15; V gene: TRBV5-6; CDR3 DNA: TGTGCCAGCAGCTTGGCCGGCGGTTATCGGGAAAAACTGTTTTTT; CDR3 protein: CASSLAGGYREKLFF